This note documents a single TCR beta chain sequence. Antigen: not known. The sample belongs to a study of T cell repertoires in cytomegalovirus infection. At the level of the study: Signatures in public TCR beta sequences pointed to both CMV infection and matching HLA type. General study results and limits: HLA-C-restricted, CMV-specific TCR beta clonotypes were dominant ex vivo. Identification of carriers of CMV plus the relevant HLA was achieved through cumulative public TCR beta family frequency.

One entry per CDR3 protein, called by TCRdb with MiXCR from the reads. The sample consists of around 120,000 distinct CDR3 sequences, under 30% of them appearing once. The CDR3 loop spans 15 amino acids. The ends were cut back, 3 bases at V and 2 bases at J, with 14 bases in the middle. CDR1 and CDR2 (germline): MDHEN, SYDVKM. The sequencing sample was made of PBMCs, sequenced either directly or after in vitro stimulation (not recorded which). This chain connects TRBV28 to TRBJ2-7, with TRBD2 as a possible D gene (6 bases). The TCR originated in a human donor in good health (CMV status not recorded). Some clones in this sample may be carry-over from other donors' samples. CDR3 bases: TGTGCCAGCAGTTTTACCGGGACTCTCCCCTACGAGCAGTACTTC. Translation: CASSFTGTLPYEQYF.